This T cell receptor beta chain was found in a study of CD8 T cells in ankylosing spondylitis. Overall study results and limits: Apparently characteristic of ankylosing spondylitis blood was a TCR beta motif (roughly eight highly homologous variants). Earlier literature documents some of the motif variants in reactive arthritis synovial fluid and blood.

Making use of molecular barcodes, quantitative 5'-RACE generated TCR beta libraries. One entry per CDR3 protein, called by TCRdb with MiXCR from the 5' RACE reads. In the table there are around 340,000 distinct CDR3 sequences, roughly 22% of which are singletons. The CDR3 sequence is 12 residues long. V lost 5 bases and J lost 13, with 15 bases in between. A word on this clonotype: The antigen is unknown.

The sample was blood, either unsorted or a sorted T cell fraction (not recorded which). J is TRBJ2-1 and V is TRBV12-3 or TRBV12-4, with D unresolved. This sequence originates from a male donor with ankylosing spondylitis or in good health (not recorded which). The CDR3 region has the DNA TGTGCCAGCAGTCCGACATTGAACACCCAGTTCTTC. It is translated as CASSPTLNTQFF.